The 32 T cell receptor beta chains presented below share a single source sample, sequenced in a study of response to subunit inactivated influenza vaccine. In TCRdb, the RT-PCR reads were re-called with MiXCR into one record per CDR3 protein. The sample has about 650,000 distinct CDR3 sequences, around a sixth seen once; the top ten hold about 9.9%. Material: PBMCs from blood, obtained 11 to 12 days after vaccination. These receptors were obtained from a man in his fifties who received an inactivated influenza vaccine.

The genes are TRBV12-3 or TRBV12-4 and TRBJ2-3; D may be TRBD2 (6 bases). The CDR3 has 15 amino acids. The V end was cut by 6 bases, the J end by 0 bases, with 13 bases between. Here the CDR3 reads CASRSSSASTDTQYF. In DNA form, the CDR3 reads TGTGCCAGCAGGTCATCTAGCGCTAGCACAGATACGCAGTATTTT.

At least ten counts were recorded for this clonotype. V and J are TRBV7-2 and TRBJ1-1; D remains unclear. Trimming stripped 2 bases from V and 7 bases from J, with 11 bases between. CDR3 length: 13 residues. Germline V CDR1 and CDR2: SGHTA, FQGNSA. The CDR3 bases are TGTGCCAGCAGCTTAAATCCGGAGGGTGAAGCTTTCTTT. This sequence encodes CASSLNPEGEAFF.

In its sample, this clonotype was seen a few times. The chain employs TRBV6-5 and TRBJ2-5; 9 bases fit TRBD2. V lost 3 bases to trimming and J lost 5 bases; unmatched junction nucleotides: 7. The CDR3 has 15 residues. Germline V gene data show CDR1 as MNHEY and CDR2 as SVGAGI. DNA for the CDR3: TGTGCCAGCAGTTATATTAGCGGGAGCGCGGAGACCCAGTACTTC. It translates to CASSYISGSAETQYF.

This clonotype was seen a few times. The chain joins TRBV7-6 to TRBJ2-1, with no clear D. The CDR3 runs to 11 residues. The V gene lost 8 bases and the J gene lost 8 bases, with 10 bases spanning the gap. The germline V gene has CDR1 SGHVS and CDR2 FNYEAQ. DNA of the CDR3: TGTGCCAGCGGATCGATGGATGAGCAGTTCTTC. Amino acid sequence: CASGSMDEQFF.

This clonotype was seen only a few times. The chain has TRBV4-3 and TRBJ2-5; D not certain. Trimming took off 1 base at V and 3 bases at J, with 9 bases between the two ends. Germline V gene sequence: CDR1 LGHNA, CDR2 YSLEER. The CDR3 is 14 residues long. Here the CDR3 DNA reads TGCGCCAGCAGCCAAGTTCAAACCGAAGAGACCCAGTACTTC. Translated, it gives CASSQVQTEETQYF.

J is TRBJ2-2 and V is TRBV5-1, with D tentatively TRBD1 (5 bases). The CDR3 is 15 amino acids. The V gene's germline CDR1 is SGHRS and CDR2 YFSETQ. V was clipped by 4 bases and J by 0 bases, with 10 bases between them. As DNA, the CDR3 is TGCGCCAGCAGCCAGGGTCATACGAACACCGGGGAGCTGTTTTTT. Its translation is CASSQGHTNTGELFF.

This chain links TRBV2 with TRBJ1-5; D unclear. The CDR3 totals 17 residues. V was trimmed by 6 bases and J by 0 bases, leaving 18 bases between them. Germline V gene data show CDR1 as SNHLY and CDR2 as FYNNEI. CDR3 amino acids: CASSVDGFSYSNQPQHF. In DNA, the CDR3 is TGTGCCAGCAGCGTGGACGGTTTCTCCTATAGCAATCAGCCCCAGCATTTT. Complete variable domain (other parts from reference TRBV2 and TRBJ1-5): EPEVTQTPSHQVTQMGQEVILRCVPISNHLYFYWYRQILGQKVEFLVSFYNNEISEKSEIFDDQFSVERPDGSNFTLKIRSTKLEDSAMYFCASSVDGFSYSNQPQHFGDGTRLSIL.

The chain is built from TRBV27 and TRBJ2-7, with D possibly called TRBD1 or TRBD2 (7 bases each). The CDR3 loop spans 16 amino acids. V lost 2 bases, J lost 5 bases, and 19 bases lay in between. CDR1 MNHEY and CDR2 SMNVEV come from the germline V gene (reference sequence). The CDR3 reads CASSLQGEGAGDEQYF. CDR3 DNA: TGTGCCAGCAGTTTACAAGGGGAGGGGGCAGGAGACGAGCAGTACTTC.

The V call is TRBV5-1, the J call TRBJ2-5, with 7 bases that match TRBD1. After removal of 5 bases from V and 5 bases from J, the junction contained 9 bases not matched to a gene. Germline assignment: CDR1 SGHRS and CDR2 YFSETQ. The CDR3 extends over 14 amino acids. The chain's CDR3 is CASSATGIGETQYF. CDR3 coding DNA: TGCGCCAGCAGTGCGACAGGGATTGGGGAGACCCAGTACTTC.

The chain links TRBV7-9 to TRBJ2-3; 8 nucleotides agree with TRBD2. The CDR3 is made up of 14 amino acids. CDR1 is SEHNR and CDR2 is FQNEAQ in the germline V gene (reference sequence). V shed 5 bases and J 1 base; nucleotides not matched to a gene: 2. The CDR3 nucleotides are TGTGCCAGCAGCAAAGCGGGGGGCACAGATACGCAGTATTTT. The encoded protein is CASSKAGGTDTQYF.

This clonotype was recorded a few times. The rearrangement joins TRBV29-1 to TRBJ2-3, with D unclear. There are 11 residues in the CDR3. Trimming took 4 bases from V and 3 from J, leaving 5 bases between them. Germline lookup yields CDR1 SQVTM and CDR2 ANQGSEA. The CDR3 reads CSVARTDTQYF. CDR3 in DNA: TGCAGCGTTGCTCGGACAGATACGCAGTATTTT.

The rearrangement links TRBV3-1 to TRBJ2-2; 8 bases fit TRBD1. Germline lookup yields CDR1 LGHDT and CDR2 YNNKEL (reference sequence). Trimming took 5 bases from V and 3 from J; bases not matched to a gene: 5. This CDR3 region has 15 residues. CDR3 amino acids: CASSGRQGHTGELFF. In DNA, the CDR3 is TGTGCCAGCAGCGGTCGACAGGGGCACACCGGGGAGCTGTTTTTT.

This clonotype was seen more than once but under ten times. The rearrangement joins TRBV18 to TRBJ2-7; unclear D gene. Looked up from germline, CDR1 is KGHSH and CDR2 is LQKENI. V was cut by 2 bases and J by 3 bases, with 17 bases left in between. The CDR3 has 16 amino acids. The CDR3 reads CASSPNQAPLSYEQYF. The CDR3, as DNA: TGTGCCAGCTCACCAAACCAAGCCCCCTTGAGCTACGAGCAGTACTTC.

This clonotype has at least ten counts. The genes are TRBV24-1 and TRBJ2-5; D call uncertain. Germline V gene sequence: CDR1 KGHDR, CDR2 SFDVKD. The CDR3 covers 13 residues. V lost 7 bases and J 5 bases, leaving 13 bases between the germline ends. The chain's CDR3 is CATSAHGSETQYF. CDR3 bases: TGTGCCACCAGCGCCCATGGGTCGGAGACCCAGTACTTC.

This clonotype was counted at least ten times. The chain recombines TRBV9 with TRBJ1-4; 7 nucleotides agree with TRBD1. CDR3 length: 13 amino acids. CDR1 SGDLS and CDR2 YYNGEE come from the germline V gene. Trimming took 4 bases from V and 8 from J; bases not matched to a gene: 5. The CDR3: CASSTGTAEKLFF. The CDR3 bases are TGTGCCAGCAGCACTGGGACAGCCGAAAAACTGTTTTTT. Based on the CDR3 plus reference TRBV9 and TRBJ1-4, the full variable domain is DSGVTQTPKHLITATGQRVTLRCSPRSGDLSVYWYQQSLDQGLQFLIQYYNGEERAKGNILERFSAQQFPDLHSELNLSSLELGDSALYFCASSTGTAEKLFFGSGTQLSVL.

This clonotype has a handful of counts. In nucleotides, the CDR3 is TGCGCCAGCAGCCCCGGACTAGTTGGCACAGATACGCAGTATTTT. This sequence encodes CASSPGLVGTDTQYF. The chain joins TRBV4-1 to TRBJ2-3; the match to TRBD2 covers 7 bases. Germline V gene sequence: CDR1 MGHRA, CDR2 YSYEKL. J was trimmed by 1 base and V by 4 bases; bases with no gene match: 5. The CDR3 has 15 residues.

Only a few counts were recorded for this clonotype. The chain couples TRBV20-1 to TRBJ1-1; perhaps TRBD1 as D (6 bases). This CDR3 is 14 amino acids long. CDR1 and CDR2 from the germline V gene are DFQATT and SNEGSKA (reference sequence). V lost 1 base to trimming and J lost 2 bases, with 11 bases between them. The CDR3, as DNA: TGCAGTGCTAGAGCCCAGGGGCCCAACACTGAAGCTTTCTTT. Its protein product is CSARAQGPNTEAFF.

This clonotype occurred a few times. The chain has TRBV20-1 and TRBJ2-4; 9 bases are shared with TRBD1. Germline CDR1 is DFQATT and CDR2 is SNEGSKA (reference sequence). This CDR3 is 13 amino acids long. Trimming at V came to 6 bases and at J to 4 bases, leaving 4 bases not matched to a gene. CDR3: CSAQGTGKNIQYF. DNA for the CDR3: TGCAGTGCCCAAGGGACAGGGAAAAACATTCAGTACTTC.

This sequence joins TRBV7-9 and TRBJ1-2; unclear D gene. The V and J ends lost 4 bases and 4 bases respectively, with 13 bases between them. The CDR3 has 14 residues. Germline V gives CDR1 SEHNR, CDR2 FQNEAQ (reference sequence). The DNA of the CDR3 is TGTGCCAGCAGCTCTGCAAGGGTATTCTATGGCTACACCTTC. It encodes CASSSARVFYGYTF.

The CDR3 here is CASSLVTGEDTQYF. The CDR3 nucleotides read TGCGCCAGCAGCTTGGTTACAGGGGAAGATACGCAGTATTTT. The J gene is TRBJ2-3, the V gene TRBV5-1; 7 bases agree with TRBD1. The V gene end was trimmed by 0 bases and the J gene end by 5 bases; junction bases not matched to a gene: 3. Germline values: CDR1 SGHRS, CDR2 YFSETQ. This CDR3 spans 14 amino acids. The full variable domain, its missing parts supplied by reference TRBV5-1 and TRBJ2-3, is KAGVTQTPRYLIKTRGQQVTLSCSPISGHRSVSWYQQTPGQGLQFLFEYFSETQRNKGNFPGRFSGRQFSNSRSEMNVSTLELGDSALYLCASSLVTGEDTQYFGPGTRLTVL.

This clonotype was seen more than once but under ten times. V usage is TRBV14 and J usage is TRBJ2-4, with D unresolved. The CDR3 is 15 amino acids. The germline CDR1 and CDR2 sequences are SGHDN and FVKESK. Trimming pared 1 base from V and 8 bases from J, leaving 15 bases between. CDR3 nucleotides: TGTGCCAGCAGCCAAGGGAACTCAGGATCCCACATTCAGTACTTC. Protein product: CASSQGNSGSHIQYF.

The rearrangement links TRBV5-1 to TRBJ2-7, with D maybe TRBD1 (6 bases). Germline values: CDR1 SGHRS, CDR2 YFSETQ. V was cut by 5 bases and J by 3 bases, with 21 bases left in between. There are 16 residues in the CDR3. CDR3 loop: CASRLTSSRQVYEQYF. The CDR3 DNA follows: TGCGCCAGCAGGTTAACCTCCTCGCGACAGGTCTACGAGCAGTACTTC.

The V and J genes are TRBV11-1 and TRBJ2-7; TRBD2 aligns across 13 bases. The junction had 17 bases not matched to a gene; V was cut back by 5 bases and J by 4 bases. The V gene's germline CDR1 is SGHAT and CDR2 FQDESV (reference sequence). This CDR3 has 19 amino acids. CDR3 loop: CASSRTTSGRILLGYEQYF. CDR3 nucleotide sequence: TGTGCCAGCAGCCGTACGACTAGCGGGAGGATTCTTTTGGGGTACGAGCAGTACTTC.

This rearrangement joins TRBV29-1 to TRBJ2-5, with 9 nucleotides matching TRBD1. The J segment lost 5 bases and the V segment lost 3 bases, leaving 4 bases of the junction unmatched. Germline lookup yields CDR1 SQVTM and CDR2 ANQGSEA. CDR3 size: 13 residues. CDR3: CSVETGGSETQYF. CDR3 nucleotide sequence: TGCAGCGTTGAGACAGGGGGTTCGGAGACCCAGTACTTC.

In its sample, this clonotype was seen many times. The rearrangement links TRBV12-3 or TRBV12-4 to TRBJ1-2; 7 bases match TRBD1. V was clipped by 5 bases and J by 1 base; unmatched bases: 22. The CDR3 is made up of 20 amino acids. Written as DNA, the CDR3 is TGTGCCAGCAGTGACGACAGGGTTTTTGCTGCAATGGACCTTAACTATGGCTACACCTTC. Its translation: CASSDDRVFAAMDLNYGYTF.

This clonotype was detected ten times or more. The chain links TRBV12-3 or TRBV12-4 to TRBJ1-4; tentative D call: TRBD1 (5 bases). V was pared by 5 bases and J by 1 base, with 8 bases between. The CDR3 is 14 residues long. DNA for the CDR3: TGTGCCAGCAGTCCGCAGGGAACTAATGAAAAACTGTTTTTT. It yields the protein CASSPQGTNEKLFF.

This clonotype was counted at least ten times. The J gene is TRBJ2-6, the V gene TRBV11-2; D is unclear. Trimming removed 5 bases at V and 1 base at J, with 6 bases between. The CDR3 is 14 residues long. In germline, CDR1 is SGHAT, CDR2 FQNNGV. CDR3 residues: CASSGRSGANVLTF. The CDR3 DNA sequence: TGTGCCAGCAGCGGACGGTCTGGGGCCAACGTCCTGACTTTC.

The chain links TRBV5-1 to TRBJ2-2; maybe TRBD2 (5 bases). In germline, CDR1 is SGHRS, CDR2 YFSETQ. The V end lost 4 bases, the J end lost 2 bases, and 18 bases lay between the germline ends. The CDR3 loop spans 17 amino acids. The DNA for the CDR3 is TGCGCCAGCAGCGATAGCGCCCGAGCCCTTAACACCGGGGAGCTGTTTTTT. This translates into CASSDSARALNTGELFF.

This clonotype has only a few counts. This chain links TRBV4-1 with TRBJ1-4, with D perhaps matching TRBD1 (5 bases). Germline CDR1 is MGHRA and CDR2 is YSYEKL. Between the trimmed V and J ends, which lost 5 bases and 6 bases, there was a span of 16 bases. This CDR3 is built from 15 residues. The CDR3 loop reads CASSTRDASDEKLFF. The CDR3 DNA reads TGCGCCAGCAGCACCAGGGACGCATCAGATGAAAAACTGTTTTTT.

This clonotype turned up a few times. V usage is TRBV20-1 and J usage is TRBJ1-1; no reliable D call. The V end was cut by 1 base, the J end by 0 bases, with 6 bases between. CDR3 length: 13 amino acids. Germline CDR1 is DFQATT and CDR2 is SNEGSKA (reference sequence). The CDR3 is CSARGHMNTEAFF. The CDR3 DNA reads as TGCAGTGCTAGAGGGCACATGAACACTGAAGCTTTCTTT.

CDR3 protein: CASSISGRRETQYF. CDR3 DNA sequence: TGTGCCAGCAGCATTAGCGGGAGGCGCGAGACCCAGTACTTC. This rearrangement joins TRBV7-2 to TRBJ2-5, with 10 bases aligning to TRBD2. The trim removed 5 bases at V and 5 bases at J, leaving 5 bases unmatched. Germline V gene lookup returns CDR1 SGHTA and CDR2 FQGNSA. CDR3 length: 14 amino acids.

This clonotype came up a few times. V usage is TRBV18 and J usage is TRBJ2-7, with 7 bases matching TRBD2. Trimming at V came to 2 bases and at J to 4 bases, leaving 8 bases not matched to a gene. The CDR3 extends over 15 amino acids. Germline CDR1 is KGHSH and CDR2 is LQKENI. The CDR3 protein is CASSPGRGDPYEQYF. The CDR3 DNA reads TGTGCCAGCTCACCAGGACGGGGGGACCCTTACGAGCAGTACTTC. The whole variable domain, filled in from reference TRBV18 and TRBJ2-7, reads NAGVMQNPRHLVRRRGQEARLRCSPMKGHSHVYWYRQLPEEGLKFMVYLQKENIIDESGMPKERFSAEFPKEGPSILRIQQVVRGDSAAYFCASSPGRGDPYEQYFGPGTRLTVT.